This record covers a single T cell receptor beta chain. This sample stems from a study of technical replicates of blood from several donors. Sequencing was performed with immunoSEQ multiplex PCR; in TCRdb, only in-frame clones are kept and a portion is missing. The data contain some 80,000 clones, around 94% of them singletons. This CDR3 has 14 amino acids. V lost 9 bases to trimming and J lost 3 bases; unmatched junction nucleotides: 4. CDR1 SGHNT and CDR2 YYREEE come from the germline V gene (reference sequence). The source of this sequence is a human donor in good health. This chain connects TRBV5-4 to TRBJ2-7, with 15 bases matching TRBD2. Sequenced input: T cells isolated from PBMCs. CDR3 protein: CATGLAGGNYEQYF. DNA for the CDR3: TGTGCCACGGGACTAGCGGGAGGAAACTACGAGCAGTACTTC.